This T cell receptor (beta chain) came from a study of control samples from healthy donors and cancer patients. Libraries were prepared by immunoSEQ multiplex PCR; TCRdb keeps only in-frame clonotypes and omits some of them. The data hold 70,000 to 95,000 clones, with just over 90% observed a single time. J lost 2 bases, V lost 3 bases, and 3 bases had no gene match. CDR1 and CDR2 from the germline V gene are LNHDA and SQIVND (reference sequence). This CDR3 has 14 amino acids. The genes are TRBV19 and TRBJ2-7; 8 bases map to TRBD1. This TCR came from a woman younger than 45 in good health. Source material: blood. This CDR3 reads CASSIRDRTYEQYF. CDR3 coding DNA: TGTGCCAGTAGTATTAGGGACAGGACCTACGAGCAGTACTTC.